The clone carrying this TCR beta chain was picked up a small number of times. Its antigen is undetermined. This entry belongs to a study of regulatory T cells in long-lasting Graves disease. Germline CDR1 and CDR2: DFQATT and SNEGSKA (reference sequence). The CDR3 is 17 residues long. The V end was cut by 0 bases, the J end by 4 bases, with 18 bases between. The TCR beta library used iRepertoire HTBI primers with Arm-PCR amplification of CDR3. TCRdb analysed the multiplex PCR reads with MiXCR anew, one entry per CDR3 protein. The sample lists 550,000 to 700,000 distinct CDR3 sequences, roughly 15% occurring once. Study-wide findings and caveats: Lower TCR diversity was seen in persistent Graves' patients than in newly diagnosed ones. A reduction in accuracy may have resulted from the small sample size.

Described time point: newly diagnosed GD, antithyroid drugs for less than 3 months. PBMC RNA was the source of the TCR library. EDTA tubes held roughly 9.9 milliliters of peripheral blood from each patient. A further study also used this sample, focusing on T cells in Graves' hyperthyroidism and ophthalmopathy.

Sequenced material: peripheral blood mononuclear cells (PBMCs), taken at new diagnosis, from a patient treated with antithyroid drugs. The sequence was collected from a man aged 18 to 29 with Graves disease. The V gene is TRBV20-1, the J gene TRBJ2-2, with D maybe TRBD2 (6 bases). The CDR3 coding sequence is TGCAGTGCTAGAGATGTGGCTAGCGCGCGCTTCACCGGGGAGCTGTTTTTT. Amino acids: CSARDVASARFTGELFF.